What follows are 11 T cell receptor beta chains derived from one specimen sequenced in a study of T-cell reconstitution after alpha-beta-depleted transplantation in children. Unique molecular identifiers were incorporated into the prepared TCRbeta library. TCRdb recomputed calls from the PCR reads with MiXCR, one row per CDR3 protein. The sample includes roughly 500,000 distinct CDR3 sequences, 30% to 35% of them seen just once. The specimen was PBMCs from the stem cell graft donor, collected from the stem cell graft. The receptor source for this set is a human donor who donated a stem cell graft to a child with aplastic anemia.

V is TRBV28 and J is TRBJ2-5, with no clear D. The CDR3 loop spans 15 amino acids. The germline V gene has CDR1 MDHEN and CDR2 SYDVKM. Between the trimmed V and J ends, which lost 0 bases and 4 bases, there was a span of 12 bases. Here the CDR3 reads CASSLWGSRLETQYF. DNA for the CDR3: TGTGCCAGCAGTTTATGGGGCAGCCGGTTAGAGACCCAGTACTTC.

The table lists this clonotype with a few counts. This chain connects TRBV6-5 to TRBJ2-3; D remains ambiguous. CDR3 length: 14 residues. V was trimmed by 2 bases and J by 1 base, leaving 7 bases between them. Germline CDR1 reads MNHEY; CDR2 reads SVGAGI. The CDR3 loop is CASSYGQGTDTQYF. In DNA form, the CDR3 reads TGTGCCAGCAGTTACGGTCAGGGCACAGATACGCAGTATTTT.

This clonotype showed up just once. The rearrangement uses TRBV5-4 and TRBJ2-2, with 7 nucleotides matching TRBD2. The germline V gene has CDR1 SGHNT and CDR2 YYREEE (reference sequence). V was pared by 4 bases and J by 2 bases, with 11 bases of the junction left unmatched. This CDR3 contains 17 residues. The chain's CDR3 is CASSLSTGGRNTGELFF. The CDR3 DNA follows: TGTGCCAGCAGCCTATCAACGGGCGGGAGAAACACCGGGGAGCTGTTTTTT.

This sequence joins TRBV4-1 and TRBJ2-2, with 8 positions matching TRBD2. Trimming took 0 bases from V and 6 from J; bases not matched to a gene: 24. This CDR3 spans 22 amino acids. Per the germline V gene, CDR1 is MGHRA and CDR2 is YSYEKL. CDR3 nucleotides: TGCGCCAGCAGCCAAGAAAGGACCGGGACTAGTATAAGAAATGGGGTAGCCGGGGAGCTGTTTTTT. Translated, it gives CASSQERTGTSIRNGVAGELFF.

V is TRBV7-2 and J is TRBJ2-3, with 7 nucleotides matching TRBD2. Germline V CDR1 and CDR2: SGHTA, FQGNSA. The V gene end was trimmed by 3 bases and the J gene end by 1 base; junction bases not matched to a gene: 7. This CDR3 is 16 amino acids long. The CDR3 bases are TGTGCCAGCAGCTTTGGATCAGCGGGACGCACAGATACGCAGTATTTT. The encoded protein is CASSFGSAGRTDTQYF.

The CDR3 region is CSLSAHQGLNEQFF. The CDR3 DNA reads TGCAGCCTGTCGGCGCACCAGGGATTGAATGAGCAGTTCTTC. The V gene is TRBV29-1, the J gene TRBJ2-1, with D possibly being TRBD1 (5 bases). Germline V gene lookup returns CDR1 SQVTM and CDR2 ANQGSEA. This CDR3 contains 14 residues. The V gene lost 8 bases and the J gene lost 7 bases, with 21 bases spanning the gap.

This clonotype was seen more than once but under ten times. J is TRBJ1-5 and V is TRBV29-1, with D hard to call. The V end was cut by 4 bases, the J end by 0 bases, with 4 bases between. This CDR3 is built from 12 residues. Germline V gene lookup returns CDR1 SQVTM and CDR2 ANQGSEA. CDR3 in DNA: TGCAGCGTTGCAGATAGCAATCAGCCCCAGCATTTT. It is translated as CSVADSNQPQHF.

The J gene is TRBJ2-2, the V gene TRBV20-1; no reliable D call. V gave up 7 bases and J gave up 4 bases, with 16 bases separating them. The CDR3 length is 14 residues. Germline-derived CDR1 and CDR2 are DFQATT and SNEGSKA (reference sequence). The CDR3 is CSGQAMRTTGELFF. The CDR3 DNA reads TGCAGTGGGCAAGCGATGAGGACCACCGGGGAGCTGTTTTTT.

This clonotype has only a few counts. The chain is built from TRBV7-6 and TRBJ1-1, with D maybe TRBD1 (5 bases). Germline V gene data show CDR1 as SGHVS and CDR2 as FNYEAQ. CDR3 length equals 13 residues. V was trimmed by 4 bases and J by 5 bases, leaving 11 bases between them. The CDR3 sequence: CASSYQGWTEAFF. The CDR3 DNA follows: TGTGCCAGCAGCTATCAGGGATGGACTGAAGCTTTCTTT.

The V and J genes are TRBV10-3 and TRBJ2-3, with D perhaps TRBD1 or TRBD2 (5 bases each). V was shortened by 8 bases and J by 6 bases, with 21 bases between the two germline ends. Germline lookup yields CDR1 ENHRY and CDR2 SYGVKD. The CDR3 runs to 15 residues. The CDR3 DNA reads TGTGCCATCTCAGCAACGGGGCAGTGGGGCGATACGCAGTATTTT. This translates into CAISATGQWGDTQYF.

The chain employs TRBV7-9 and TRBJ2-3; the match to TRBD2 covers 9 bases. The CDR3 covers 16 residues. J lost 4 bases, V lost 1 base, and 6 bases had no gene match. CDR1 and CDR2 (germline): SEHNR, FQNEAQ (reference sequence). CDR3 sequence reads: CASSLGLADRSDTQYF. The CDR3 DNA follows: TGTGCCAGCAGCTTAGGACTAGCGGACCGCTCAGATACGCAGTATTTT.